These 28 T cell receptor beta chains were sequenced from one sample in a study of spatial heterogeneity in lung cancer. TCRdb re-analysed the 5' RACE reads in MiXCR, keeping a single row per CDR3 protein. The sample includes about 10,000 distinct CDR3 sequences, 3% to 4.5% of them seen just once. Time point of the sample: sample taken at primary tumor resection. The material was PBMCs, obtained at surgery. The source of these receptors is a female donor with early-stage non-small cell lung cancer.

This clonotype was seen repeatedly, ten times or more. The chain joins TRBV19 to TRBJ1-5, with D hard to call. Trimming left V 4 bases short and J 3 bases short, with 10 bases between. CDR3 length: 14 amino acids. Germline values: CDR1 LNHDA, CDR2 SQIVND (reference sequence). The CDR3 reads CASSTRVVNQPQHF. CDR3 coding DNA: TGTGCCAGTAGTACCCGGGTTGTCAATCAGCCCCAGCATTTT.

This clonotype occurred many times. V usage is TRBV20-1 and J usage is TRBJ1-4; D not certain. Germline CDR1 DFQATT, CDR2 SNEGSKA (reference sequence). This CDR3 has 14 amino acids. V shed 3 bases and J shed 7 bases, with 15 bases lying between them. CDR3 bases: TGCAGTGCTAGTAGGGTTCTCCGTCCTGAAAAACTGTTTTTT. Translating gives CSASRVLRPEKLFF.

This clonotype was detected a few times. The J gene is TRBJ1-5, the V gene TRBV9; D perhaps matches TRBD1 (6 bases). V shed 7 bases and J shed 5 bases, with 10 bases lying between them. This CDR3 contains 12 residues. CDR1 is SGDLS, CDR2 YYNGEE, per germline. CDR3 amino acids: CASGRGDQPQHF. CDR3 sequence (DNA): TGTGCCAGCGGAAGGGGGGATCAGCCCCAGCATTTT. The whole variable domain, filled in from reference TRBV9 and TRBJ1-5, reads DSGVTQTPKHLITATGQRVTLRCSPRSGDLSVYWYQQSLDQGLQFLIQYYNGEERAKGNILERFSAQQFPDLHSELNLSSLELGDSALYFCASGRGDQPQHFGDGTRLSIL.

This clonotype is categorized as medium-sized (0.01 to 0.1%). The chain carries TRBV20-1 and TRBJ1-2; D is unresolved. The CDR3 sequence is 13 residues long. Trimming removed 1 base at V and 4 bases at J, with 10 bases between. Germline V CDR1 and CDR2: DFQATT, SNEGSKA (reference sequence). The CDR3 nucleotides are TGCAGTGCTAGAGCGACGGTTTTCTATGGCTACACCTTC. Protein: CSARATVFYGYTF.

This clonotype was observed at least ten times. V and J are TRBV20-1 and TRBJ2-5; TRBD2 might be the D (6 bases). Trimming shortened V by 7 bases and J by 3 bases, and 15 bases separated the two germline ends. Looked up from germline, CDR1 is DFQATT and CDR2 is SNEGSKA (reference sequence). The CDR3 has 13 amino acids. CDR3 in amino acids: CSGLPGAEETQYF. CDR3 DNA: TGCAGTGGTTTACCGGGAGCCGAAGAGACCCAGTACTTC.

This clonotype has a count of ten or more. The gene calls are TRBV6-5 and TRBJ2-3; the D gene could be TRBD1 or TRBD2 (5 bases each). The CDR3 is made up of 13 amino acids. The germline CDR1 and CDR2 sequences are MNHEY and SVGAGI. Trimming stripped 6 bases from V and 7 bases from J, with 14 bases between. The CDR3, as DNA: TGTGCCAGCAGCCGGGACGGACCTTATACGCAGTATTTT. Amino acid sequence: CASSRDGPYTQYF.

The chain carries TRBV2 and TRBJ1-1, with TRBD1 as a possible D gene (6 bases). Trimming took off 4 bases at V and 4 bases at J, with 13 bases between the two ends. Looked up from germline, CDR1 is SNHLY and CDR2 is FYNNEI. The CDR3 runs to 14 residues. The CDR3 DNA is TGTGCCAGCAGTGTGGGGGGCGTTGGCACTGAAGCTTTCTTT. This codes for CASSVGGVGTEAFF.

This clonotype was counted at least ten times. The J gene is TRBJ2-2, the V gene TRBV7-2; D is possibly TRBD1 or TRBD2 (5 bases each). Trimming removed 3 bases at V and 0 bases at J, with 8 bases between. Germline V gives CDR1 SGHTA, CDR2 FQGNSA. The length of the CDR3 is 15 residues. The CDR3 here is CASSFGGSNTGELFF. CDR3 coding DNA: TGTGCCAGCAGCTTTGGGGGATCGAACACCGGGGAGCTGTTTTTT.

This clonotype showed up many times. The chain combines TRBV5-6 with TRBJ2-7; 8 nucleotides line up with TRBD1. The germline CDR1 and CDR2 sequences are SGHDT and YYEEEE. V shed 4 bases, J shed 5 bases, and the junction held 5 bases outside the gene matches. The CDR3 length is 13 residues. Written as DNA, the CDR3 is TGTGCCAGCAGCGGACAGGGTTTTGACGAGCAGTACTTC. This encodes CASSGQGFDEQYF.

This clonotype was seen many times. This chain links TRBV7-2 with TRBJ2-5; D is unclear. V gave up 5 bases and J gave up 1 base, with 5 bases separating them. Per the germline V gene, CDR1 is SGHTA and CDR2 is FQGNSA. This CDR3 has 12 residues. This CDR3 is CASSITQETQYF. The CDR3 nucleotides are TGTGCCAGCAGCATAACCCAAGAGACCCAGTACTTC.

This clonotype was observed at least ten times. The V call is TRBV7-3, the J call TRBJ2-5; D is ambiguous. The CDR3 sequence is 13 residues long. Trimming removed 4 bases at V and 4 bases at J, with 10 bases between. CDR1 is SGHTA and CDR2 is FQGTGA in the germline V gene. CDR3 protein: CASSSRVGETQYF. CDR3 sequence (DNA): TGTGCCAGCAGCTCTAGGGTCGGAGAGACCCAGTACTTC.

This clonotype was counted many times. The chain employs TRBV7-8 and TRBJ2-7; 7 bases agree with TRBD1. The CDR3 totals 14 residues. V lost 7 bases to trimming and J lost 4 bases; unmatched junction nucleotides: 10. CDR1 and CDR2 from the germline V gene are SGHVS and FQNEAQ. CDR3 in amino acids: CASNSRGGAYEQYF. In DNA form, the CDR3 reads TGTGCCAGCAATTCCCGAGGGGGCGCGTACGAGCAGTACTTC.

This clonotype was found many times. The genes are TRBV7-9 and TRBJ1-1; TRBD1 matches at 8 bases. The CDR3 extends over 13 amino acids. The V gene's germline CDR1 is SEHNR and CDR2 FQNEAQ (reference sequence). Germline trimming cut 5 bases from V and 6 bases from J; bases unmatched to any gene: 5. The CDR3 DNA reads as TGTGCCAGCAGCCTGGACAGGGAGGCTGAAGCTTTCTTT. Translation gives CASSLDREAEAFF.

This clonotype was found many times. The rearrangement joins TRBV4-3 to TRBJ2-7; D perhaps matches TRBD2 (6 bases). The germline V gene has CDR1 LGHNA and CDR2 YSLEER. V shed 0 bases and J shed 0 bases, with 15 bases lying between them. The CDR3 consists of 17 residues. The DNA for the CDR3 is TGCGCCAGCAGCCAAGAGAACGTGGCGGGGTCCTCCTACGAGCAGTACTTC. It is translated as CASSQENVAGSSYEQYF.

The table lists this clonotype with many counts. The chain couples TRBV9 to TRBJ2-3, with 7 bases fitting TRBD2. With 0 bases clipped from V and 1 base from J, the junction kept 5 bases outside the gene matches. CDR1 SGDLS and CDR2 YYNGEE come from the germline V gene. The CDR3 consists of 16 residues. The CDR3 DNA reads TGTGCCAGCAGCGTAGGATCCAGCGGGGGCACAGATACGCAGTATTTT. It specifies CASSVGSSGGTDTQYF.

This clonotype was seen repeatedly, ten times or more. The junction departs from germline at one end; a sequencing error may be responsible. V usage is TRBV20-1 and J usage is TRBJ1-1, with a possible D match to TRBD1 (5 bases). Germline V gives CDR1 DFQATT, CDR2 SNEGSKA (reference sequence). The CDR3 is 10 residues long. The CDR3 region is CSARDRQSAF. In DNA form, the CDR3 reads TGCAGTGCTAGAGATCGACAGAGCGCCTTT.

This clonotype was seen ten or more times. The chain joins TRBV11-2 to TRBJ2-7; D is possibly TRBD2 (6 bases). Germline CDR1 is SGHAT and CDR2 is FQNNGV. The CDR3 is 14 amino acids. The germline V and J ends were trimmed by 0 bases and 4 bases, with 10 bases remaining between them. CDR3 amino acids: CASSLDPAGYEQYF. The DNA for the CDR3 is TGTGCCAGCAGCTTAGATCCGGCGGGGTACGAGCAGTACTTC.

The V gene is TRBV5-4, the J gene TRBJ2-2; D perhaps matches TRBD1 (6 bases). The CDR3 spans 15 residues. CDR1 SGHNT and CDR2 YYREEE come from the germline V gene (reference sequence). The V end was cut by 1 base, the J end by 1 base, with 8 bases between. Here the CDR3 reads CASSLKGVNTGELFF. CDR3 bases: TGTGCCAGCAGCTTGAAGGGGGTGAACACCGGGGAGCTGTTTTTT.

The sample holds many counts of this clonotype. The V call is TRBV19, the J call TRBJ1-2, with D tentatively TRBD1 (5 bases). The CDR3 loop spans 14 amino acids. V gave up 7 bases and J gave up 4 bases, with 16 bases separating them. Germline CDR1 and CDR2: LNHDA and SQIVND (reference sequence). The DNA for the CDR3 is TGTGCCAGTAATACCGGGGACCTGTCCTATGGCTACACCTTC. Translation: CASNTGDLSYGYTF.

This clonotype is medium-sized by share. This rearrangement joins TRBV29-1 to TRBJ2-7; D is possibly TRBD2 (6 bases). V was shortened by 4 bases and J by 5 bases, with 18 bases between the two germline ends. This CDR3 spans 14 amino acids. The germline gives CDR1 SQVTM, CDR2 ANQGSEA. In DNA form, the CDR3 reads TGCAGCGTTGGGACAAAGGGCGGGGTCGACGAGCAGTACTTC. This gives the protein CSVGTKGGVDEQYF.

This clonotype was detected ten times or more. The rearrangement links TRBV27 to TRBJ2-1; 8 bases agree with TRBD1. Germline V gives CDR1 MNHEY, CDR2 SMNVEV (reference sequence). The CDR3 extends over 14 amino acids. The V gene end was trimmed by 4 bases and the J gene end by 7 bases; junction bases not matched to a gene: 6. The chain's CDR3 is CASSSSRQGNEQFF. The CDR3 DNA reads TGTGCCAGCAGTTCGTCCCGACAGGGGAATGAGCAGTTCTTC.

This clonotype appeared many times. DNA of the CDR3: TGTGCCAGCAGCCCCTCTCTCCCGGGGGGCCTGGGGGAAGAGCAGTACTTC. Translation: CASSPSLPGGLGEEQYF. The chain is built from TRBV7-2 and TRBJ2-7, with D possibly being TRBD2 (7 bases). There are 17 residues in the CDR3. The V gene's germline CDR1 is SGHTA and CDR2 FQGNSA. The ends were cut back, 5 bases at V and 7 bases at J, with 27 bases in the middle. The variable domain in full, completed from reference TRBV7-2 and TRBJ2-7, reads GAGVSQSPSNKVTEKGKDVELRCDPISGHTALYWYRQSLGQGLEFLIYFQGNSAPDKSGLPSDRFSAERTGGSVSTLTIQRTQQEDSAVYLCASSPSLPGGLGEEQYFGPGTRLTVT.

By share, this clonotype ranks as medium-sized (0.01 to 0.1%). The chain couples TRBV29-1 to TRBJ2-1; the D gene is possibly TRBD1 (5 bases). CDR1 and CDR2 (germline): SQVTM, ANQGSEA. The CDR3 has 12 residues. V was clipped by 0 bases and J by 7 bases, with 7 bases between them. The CDR3 DNA sequence: TGCAGCGTTGAAGACAGGGTGAATGAGCAGTTCTTC. Its protein product is CSVEDRVNEQFF.

The table lists this clonotype with a few counts. The chain recombines TRBV6-2 or TRBV6-3 with TRBJ2-7; 7 bases are a match to TRBD2. The V gene end was trimmed by 6 bases and the J gene end by 5 bases; junction bases not matched to a gene: 13. CDR3 length: 15 residues. Germline values: CDR1 MNHEY, CDR2 SVGEGT. CDR3 protein: CASRTSERLANEQYF. The CDR3 nucleotides read TGTGCCAGCAGGACCTCCGAGCGACTAGCCAACGAGCAGTACTTC.

This clonotype occurred many times. Because the CDR3's place on the DNA is in doubt, the DNA is left out and the CDR3 is given as listed by TCRdb. The chain uses TRBV7-6 and TRBJ2-1; the D call in the table, TRBD2, was not verified against the DNA. Germline values: CDR1 SGHVS, CDR2 FNYEAQ. The CDR3 spans 17 amino acids, including both terminal residues. CDR3 in amino acids: CASSSTLGSGTYNEQFF.

At least ten counts were recorded for this clonotype. V is TRBV6-2 or TRBV6-3 and J is TRBJ2-3; tentatively, D is TRBD1 or TRBD2 (6 bases each). The V gene lost 5 bases and the J gene lost 4 bases, with 19 bases spanning the gap. Germline CDR1 reads MNHEY; CDR2 reads SVGEGT. The CDR3 is 16 amino acids. The CDR3 sequence: CASSNGPGGLPDTQYF. CDR3 DNA: TGTGCCAGCAGTAACGGGCCCGGGGGCCTCCCAGATACGCAGTATTTT.

This clonotype was recorded many times. The genes are TRBV27 and TRBJ2-3; D uncertain. Trimming left V 7 bases short and J 0 bases short, with 17 bases between. The germline V gene encodes CDR1 MNHEY and CDR2 SMNVEV (reference sequence). The CDR3 runs to 16 residues. CDR3 bases: TGTGCCAGCACCGAAAGGTTCGGGCCTAGCACAGATACGCAGTATTTT. Its translation is CASTERFGPSTDTQYF.

This clonotype has just a few counts. The chain employs TRBV7-2 and TRBJ2-3; TRBD2 agrees at 9 bases. This CDR3 has 21 residues. J lost 2 bases, V lost 8 bases, and 26 bases had no gene match. Germline V gene sequence: CDR1 SGHTA, CDR2 FQGNSA. The CDR3 region is CASESSQTGAGLAGFTDTQYF. In nucleotides, the CDR3 is TGTGCCAGCGAAAGCAGCCAAACGGGGGCTGGTCTAGCGGGGTTCACAGATACGCAGTATTTT.